What follows is one T cell receptor beta chain and its context. Its antigen is not identified. Serum thyroxine and TRAb, along with clinical symptoms, thyroid ultrasound and orbital computed tomography, were what diagnosis relied on. RNA transcripts served as template for amplifying TCR beta CDR3 sequences. After a first-round RT-PCR with HTBI primers, a second-round multiplex PCR was run. TCRdb fed the multiplex PCR reads into MiXCR, producing one record per CDR3 protein. The data show more than 1,000,000 distinct CDR3 sequences, with 35% to 40% seen just once and around 10% held by the top ten. This CDR3 is 14 amino acids long. The V gene's germline CDR1 is SQVTM and CDR2 ANQGSEA. Trimming pared 8 bases from V and 3 bases from J, leaving 14 bases between. This sample was included in a study of Graves' ophthalmopathy and Graves' hyperthyroidism. Study observations and caveats: The model achieved 70.59% sensitivity and approximately 74% specificity for ophthalmopathy progression. Most expanded thyroid clonotypes above 0.001 frequency also appeared in blood.

This TCR derives from an adult man with Graves' hyperthyroidism. J is TRBJ2-6 and V is TRBV29-1; no definite D call. Sequencing was performed on peripheral blood or thyroid tissue (not recorded which). CDR3 nucleotide sequence: TGCAGCTTGGAAAGGGCTGGTGGGGCCAACGTCCTGACTTTC. It yields the protein CSLERAGGANVLTF.